This T cell receptor (beta chain) was observed in a study of blood T cell repertoires in COVID-19. Study-wide context: Researchers got acute and convalescent COVID-19 samples from the United States, Italy and Spain. Sources were T cells, B-cell-depleted T cells, or PBMCs; the material itself was cDNA or gDNA.

Libraries were prepared by immunoSEQ multiplex PCR; TCRdb keeps only in-frame clonotypes and omits some of them. This sample carries roughly 700,000 clones, 70% to 90% of them seen once, and the ten largest clones take under 0.3%. The specimen sequenced was peripheral blood. The source is a woman under 30 with acute or convalescent COVID-19.

The CDR3 DNA follows: TGTGCCAGTAGTAAAGGGGGCGCCGTCGATGAGCAGTTCTTC. It translates to CASSKGGAVDEQFF. The V call is TRBV19, the J call TRBJ2-1, with TRBD1 matching 7 bases. Looked up from germline, CDR1 is LNHDA and CDR2 is SQIVND (reference sequence). The length of the CDR3 is 14 residues. V shed 4 bases and J 8 bases; nucleotides not matched to a gene: 8.